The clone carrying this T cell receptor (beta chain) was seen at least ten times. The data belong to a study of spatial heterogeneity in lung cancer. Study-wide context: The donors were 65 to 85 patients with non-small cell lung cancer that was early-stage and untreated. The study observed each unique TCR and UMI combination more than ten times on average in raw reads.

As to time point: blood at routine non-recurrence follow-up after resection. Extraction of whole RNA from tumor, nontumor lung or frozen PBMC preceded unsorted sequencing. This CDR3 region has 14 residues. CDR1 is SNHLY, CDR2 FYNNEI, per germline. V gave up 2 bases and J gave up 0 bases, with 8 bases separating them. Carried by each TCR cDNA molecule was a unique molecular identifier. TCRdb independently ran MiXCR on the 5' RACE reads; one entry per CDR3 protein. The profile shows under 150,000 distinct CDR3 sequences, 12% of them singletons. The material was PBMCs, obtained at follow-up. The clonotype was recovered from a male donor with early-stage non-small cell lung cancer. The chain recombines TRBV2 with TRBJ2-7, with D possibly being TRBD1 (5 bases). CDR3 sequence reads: CASSEQGNSYEQYF. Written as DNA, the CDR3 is TGTGCCAGCAGTGAACAGGGAAACTCCTACGAGCAGTACTTC.